This passage covers 14 T cell receptor beta chains from one sample sequenced in a study of identical twins. TCRdb re-derived calls from the 5' RACE reads in MiXCR, one entry per CDR3 protein. The sample shows approximately 700,000 distinct CDR3 sequences, roughly 18% of them seen only once. These data were likewise used in another study, on T cells expressing NK-cell markers.

Sequenced sample: PBMCs. The receptors were gathered from a woman aged 18-30 years in good health.

As DNA, the CDR3 is TGCGCCAGCAGCTTGGGACAGGTCAGCACAGATACGCAGTATTTT. Its translation is CASSLGQVSTDTQYF. V usage is TRBV5-1 and J usage is TRBJ2-3; perhaps TRBD1 as D (6 bases). Trimming shortened V by 0 bases and J by 0 bases, and 8 bases separated the two germline ends. The CDR3 extends over 15 amino acids. Germline V gene data show CDR1 as SGHRS and CDR2 as YFSETQ.

This chain uses TRBV3-1 with TRBJ2-4; TRBD2 matches 15 bases. V was pared by 0 bases and J by 8 bases, with 8 bases of the junction left unmatched. The germline V gene has CDR1 LGHDT and CDR2 YNNKEL (reference sequence). CDR3 length: 18 residues. The CDR3 DNA follows: TGTGCCAGCAGCCAAGATCCCGGGACTAGCGGGAGGTTGCACATTCAGTACTTC. Translation: CASSQDPGTSGRLHIQYF.

This clonotype has a handful of counts. J is TRBJ2-1 and V is TRBV12-3 or TRBV12-4; 10 bases match TRBD2. The CDR3 is 16 amino acids. The ends lost 3 bases at V and 4 bases at J; junction bases unmatched: 6. This chain's CDR3 is CASSLAAGGRYNEQFF. The CDR3 region has the DNA TGTGCCAGCAGTTTGGCAGCGGGAGGGCGTTACAATGAGCAGTTCTTC.

This clonotype was seen only a few times. The chain recombines TRBV5-1 with TRBJ2-7; no clear D gene. The CDR3 is made up of 14 amino acids. Trimming removed 0 bases from V and 1 base from J, with 8 bases in between. Germline values: CDR1 SGHRS, CDR2 YFSETQ. For the CDR3, the DNA is TGCGCCAGCAGCTTGGGAGACATGTCCTACGAGCAGTACTTC. Its protein is CASSLGDMSYEQYF.

This clonotype was detected a few times. CDR3 nucleotide sequence: TGTGCCTGGAGTGGAGGACAGGGGCGACAAGAGACCCAGTACTTC. It encodes CAWSGGQGRQETQYF. This chain joins TRBV30 and TRBJ2-5; 9 bases align to TRBD1. V trimming: 1 base; J trimming: 2 bases; junction bases outside the gene matches: 5. The length of the CDR3 is 15 residues. The germline V gene encodes CDR1 GTSNPN and CDR2 SVGIG (reference sequence).

V is TRBV7-2 and J is TRBJ2-3; D is perhaps TRBD1 or TRBD2 (7 bases each). CDR1 and CDR2 (germline): SGHTA, FQGNSA. V was cut by 4 bases and J by 2 bases, with 16 bases left in between. The CDR3 totals 16 residues. The CDR3 nucleotides read TGTGCCAGCAGCTCCCCCAGGGGGGGTGCCACAGATACGCAGTATTTT. Residues: CASSSPRGGATDTQYF. Combining the CDR3 with reference TRBV7-2 and TRBJ2-3 gives the whole variable domain GAGVSQSPSNKVTEKGKDVELRCDPISGHTALYWYRQSLGQGLEFLIYFQGNSAPDKSGLPSDRFSAERTGGSVSTLTIQRTQQEDSAVYLCASSSPRGGATDTQYFGPGTRLTVL.

This clonotype was seen only a few times. This chain joins TRBV7-3 and TRBJ1-6, with D hard to call. With 6 bases removed from V and 4 bases from J, the gap between germline ends came to 7 bases. The CDR3 is 13 residues long. The germline V gene encodes CDR1 SGHTA and CDR2 FQGTGA. CDR3 amino acids: CASSQVYNSPLHF. CDR3 DNA sequence: TGTGCCAGCAGTCAGGTTTATAATTCACCCCTCCACTTT.

The table lists this clonotype with a few counts. This chain connects TRBV20-1 to TRBJ1-5, with TRBD1 identical over 11 bases. Germline CDR1 is DFQATT and CDR2 is SNEGSKA (reference sequence). V was clipped by 0 bases and J by 4 bases; unmatched bases: 5. The CDR3 contains 16 residues. Here the CDR3 DNA reads TGCAGTGCTAGAGATCTGGGACAGGGGGTTAATCAGCCCCAGCATTTT. Amino acids: CSARDLGQGVNQPQHF.

The chain joins TRBV12-3 or TRBV12-4 to TRBJ2-4; no firm D call. The CDR3 is 14 residues long. V dropped 3 bases and J dropped 0 bases, with 6 bases sitting between them. The CDR3 sequence is CASSLILAKNIQYF. CDR3 bases: TGTGCCAGCAGTTTGATCCTAGCCAAAAACATTCAGTACTTC.

This chain joins TRBV9 and TRBJ1-5, with no clear D. Germline assignment: CDR1 SGDLS and CDR2 YYNGEE. V lost 1 base and J 7 bases, leaving 12 bases between the germline ends. This CDR3 contains 14 residues. CDR3: CASSVTGRGQPQHF. CDR3 DNA sequence: TGTGCCAGCAGCGTAACGGGCCGAGGGCAGCCCCAGCATTTT.

This clonotype was recorded once. V gene TRBV5-1 combines with J gene TRBJ1-1; possibly TRBD1 for D (6 bases). Per the germline V gene, CDR1 is SGHRS and CDR2 is YFSETQ. Trimming left V 2 bases short and J 0 bases short, with 11 bases between. The CDR3 spans 15 residues. CDR3 in amino acids: CASSFQGSMNTEAFF. The DNA of the CDR3 is TGCGCCAGCAGCTTTCAGGGGTCTATGAACACTGAAGCTTTCTTT.

This chain joins TRBV6-2 or TRBV6-3 and TRBJ1-5; tentatively, D is TRBD1 (6 bases). Germline CDR1 reads MNHEY; CDR2 reads SVGEGT. The CDR3 loop spans 14 amino acids. V lost 4 bases to trimming and J lost 2 bases, with 9 bases between them. The CDR3 reads CASSWGLRNQPQHF. The CDR3 region has the DNA TGTGCCAGCAGTTGGGGGCTCCGCAATCAGCCCCAGCATTTT.

This chain connects TRBV12-3 or TRBV12-4 to TRBJ1-1; weak D call: TRBD1 (6 bases). The CDR3 sequence is 13 residues long. Trimming took off 6 bases at V and 10 bases at J, with 18 bases between the two ends. In DNA form, the CDR3 reads TGTGCCAGCAGCCCGGCGGTAGGGGGGGGAGCTTTCTTT. This codes for CASSPAVGGGAFF.

This chain joins TRBV5-5 and TRBJ2-1, with D perhaps TRBD2 (6 bases). The ends were cut back, 0 bases at V and 7 bases at J, with 17 bases in the middle. CDR3 length: 16 amino acids. Germline V lookup: CDR1 SGHKS, CDR2 YYEKEE (reference sequence). The CDR3 DNA sequence: TGTGCCAGCAGCTTGGAGAGAGTAGTCGGGAGAAATGAGCAGTTCTTC. This codes for CASSLERVVGRNEQFF.